This entry describes one T cell receptor (beta chain). Its cognate antigen is unknown. This entry comes from a study of T cells in Graves' hyperthyroidism and ophthalmopathy. Study-wide results and caveats: Using 13 V-J features, a model discriminated ophthalmopathy from stable hyperthyroidism.

What was amplified from RNA transcripts were TCR beta CDR3 regions. The study used the HTBI primer set for a first-round RT-PCR of the TCR CDR3. TCRdb used MiXCR to reprocess the multiplex PCR reads, holding one entry per CDR3 protein. The table lists hundreds of thousands of distinct CDR3 sequences, about 15% of them singletons. Germline values: CDR1 DFQATT, CDR2 SNEGSKA (reference sequence). This CDR3 has 14 residues. V was pared by 0 bases and J by 4 bases, with 12 bases between. PBMCs were obtained from 10 ml fresh peripheral blood. Sequencing used blood. The receptor was isolated from a woman in her late teens or twenties with Graves' hyperthyroidism. The chain uses TRBV20-1 and TRBJ1-1, with D tentatively TRBD1 (6 bases). In DNA, the CDR3 is TGCAGTGCTAGAGATTTGGGGGGGCCCACTGAAGCTTTCTTT. Translation: CSARDLGGPTEAFF.